The rows below give T cell receptor beta chains drawn from one sample of a study of blood T cells in healthy people across ages. TCRdb itself ran the 5' RACE reads through MiXCR, one entry per CDR3 protein. The sample consists of some 1.5 million distinct CDR3 sequences, 28% of them appearing once. The sequencing sample was made of blood. These receptors all stem from a woman under 40 in good health. Each CDR3 is given without its conserved first and last residue. The order of the fields is V gene, CDR3 protein.

TRBV2	ASSERTGGSYNEQF
TRBV7-9	AGSPGWDGETQY
TRBV30	AWRDRGSHQPQH
TRBV5-1	ASSLATSGKETRY
TRBV20-1	GATEVISTDTQY
TRBV30	AWSRRGQPQH
TRBV12-3/TRBV12-4	ASRAGTGSSYEQY
TRBV5-1	ASSQGTGVGPPLH
TRBV7-9	ALTAGGNIEKLF
TRBV12-3/TRBV12-4	ASSPTGFGNQPQH
TRBV24-1	ATGVEGASTDTQY
TRBV12-3/TRBV12-4	ASSDSLPDEKLF
TRBV14	ASSQETKYEQY
TRBV6-1	ASSEALGGHREKLF
TRBV5-1	ASWRGGTKETQY
TRBV28	ASRPPRTNEKLF
TRBV3-1	ASAKLGASSYNEQF
TRBV2	TSSERRGRTEAF
TRBV20-1	SDIRDNCYEQY
TRBV4-3	ASSQVRGGTYEQY
TRBV4-3	ASSQDRTNAYNEQF
TRBV12-3/TRBV12-4	ASRPGGSYEQY
TRBV7-2	ASSSPAGTVETQY
TRBV7-2	ASSLVRTGASEQF
TRBV28	ASTFGGGYGYT
TRBV5-1	ASSRLAGVGDTQY
TRBV12-3/TRBV12-4	ASSAGSDSHYGYT
TRBV7-2	ASSSWPPEGNYGYT
TRBV29-1	SVAILSYNEQY
TRBV3-1	ASSQDLGSGGQQY
TRBV12-3/TRBV12-4	ASSGDRGRRTDTQY
TRBV12-3/TRBV12-4	ASSLEGLAGSYEQY
TRBV27	ASSLLPSQETQY
TRBV4-3	ASSQDWATQVQPQH
TRBV4-1	ASSPAGDLAKNIQY
TRBV7-6	ASSPWGEFGLEQY
TRBV9	ASSVDGDGYT
TRBV27	ASQSGRFLTDTQY
TRBV12-3/TRBV12-4	ASSRDGYEAF
TRBV6-1	ASSEARFRDRRERF
TRBV5-1	ASSLVQTGGYNEQF
TRBV27	ASSSISSGKAGETQY
TRBV9	ASSAPGTGGTDTQY
TRBV18	ASSPLGQGQNLAKNIQY
TRBV4-2	ASSQDPGLANEQF
TRBV7-2	ASSLALTGAPYEQY
TRBV7-7	ASSARVWETQY
TRBV7-9	ASSLGDRGDSGYT
TRBV7-9	ASSPRLGDPGTDTQY
TRBV27	ATSLAGGPWNEQF